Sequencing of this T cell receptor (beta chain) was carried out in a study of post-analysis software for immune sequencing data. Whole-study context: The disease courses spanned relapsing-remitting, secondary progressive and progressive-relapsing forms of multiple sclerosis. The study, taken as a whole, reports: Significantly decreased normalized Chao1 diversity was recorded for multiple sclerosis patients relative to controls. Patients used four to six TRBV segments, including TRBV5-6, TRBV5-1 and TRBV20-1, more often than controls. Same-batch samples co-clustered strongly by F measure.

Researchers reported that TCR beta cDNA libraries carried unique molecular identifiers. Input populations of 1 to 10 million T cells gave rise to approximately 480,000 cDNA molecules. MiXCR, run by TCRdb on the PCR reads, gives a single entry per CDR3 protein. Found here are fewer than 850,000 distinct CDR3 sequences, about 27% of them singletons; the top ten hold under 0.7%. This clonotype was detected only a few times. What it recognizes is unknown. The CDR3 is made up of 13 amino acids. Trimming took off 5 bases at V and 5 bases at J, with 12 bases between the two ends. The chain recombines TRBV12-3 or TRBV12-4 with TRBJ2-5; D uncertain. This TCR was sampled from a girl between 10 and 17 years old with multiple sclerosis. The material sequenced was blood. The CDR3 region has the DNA TGTGCCAGCAGTAAAGGCCCCTGGGAGACCCAGTACTTC. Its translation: CASSKGPWETQYF.